This TCR beta chain was documented in a study of PD-1 blockade in classical Hodgkin lymphoma. Study summary: Nivolumab was administered to patients intravenously at 3 mg/kg every 2 weeks. Overall study results and limits: CD4+ TCR diversity climbed significantly by C4D1, unlike CD8+ TCR diversity. A reduction in baseline TCR diversity was reportedly seen in newly diagnosed patients relative to healthy donors.

The length of the CDR3 is 14 residues. The trim removed 0 bases at V and 5 bases at J, leaving 4 bases unmatched. CDR1 is SGHTS, CDR2 YDEGEE, per germline. Relapse was seen in all patients after autologous stem cell transplantation, and brentuximab vedotin exposure was variable. When best responses were assessed, they were complete response, partial response or progressive disease. Sequenced by immunoSEQ multiplex PCR; TCRdb stores in-frame clones only, minus some. Altogether 25,000 to 35,000 clones are present, over 80% being singletons, with the ten largest covering 20% to 25%. Note on this clone: Its antigen is unknown.

The sequencing here drew on peripheral blood mononuclear cells (PBMCs), taken before the second cycle of nivolumab. The clonotype comes from a human donor with classical Hodgkin lymphoma. The chain recombines TRBV5-8 with TRBJ1-2, with 7 nucleotides matching TRBD1. The CDR3 region is CASSLAPGQYGYTF. The CDR3 region has the DNA TGTGCCAGCAGCTTGGCCCCGGGACAGTATGGCTACACCTTC.